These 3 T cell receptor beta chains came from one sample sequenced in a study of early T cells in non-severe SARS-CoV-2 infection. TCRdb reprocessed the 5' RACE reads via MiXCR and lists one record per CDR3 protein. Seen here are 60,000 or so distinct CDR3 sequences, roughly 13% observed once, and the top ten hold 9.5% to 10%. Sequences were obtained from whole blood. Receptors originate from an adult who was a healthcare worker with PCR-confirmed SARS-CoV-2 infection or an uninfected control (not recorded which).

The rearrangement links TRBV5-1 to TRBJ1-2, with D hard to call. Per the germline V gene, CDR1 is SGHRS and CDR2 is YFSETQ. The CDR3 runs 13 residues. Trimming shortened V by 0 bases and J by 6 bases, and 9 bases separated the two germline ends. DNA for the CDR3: TGCGCCAGCAGCTTGGCCGGACCAAATGGCTACACCTTC. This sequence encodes CASSLAGPNGYTF.

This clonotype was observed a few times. The CDR3 nucleotides read TGCGCCAGCAGTGAAACCCTAGCGGGAGGGTGGTGGGAGCAGTTCTTC. Amino acid sequence: CASSETLAGGWWEQFF. The genes are TRBV10-2 and TRBJ2-1; 12 bases agree with TRBD2. Germline V gene lookup returns CDR1 WSHSY and CDR2 SAAADI. The CDR3 has 16 residues. With 3 bases clipped from V and 10 bases from J, the junction kept 10 bases outside the gene matches.

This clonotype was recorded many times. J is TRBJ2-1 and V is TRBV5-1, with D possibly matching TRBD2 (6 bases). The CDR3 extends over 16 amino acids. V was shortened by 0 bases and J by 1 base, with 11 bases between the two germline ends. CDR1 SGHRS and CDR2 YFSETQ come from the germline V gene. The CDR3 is CASSLAGTPSYNEQFF. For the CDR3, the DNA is TGCGCCAGCAGCTTGGCCGGGACTCCTTCCTACAATGAGCAGTTCTTC.